The present T cell receptor beta chain was sequenced within a study of control samples from healthy donors and cancer patients. CDR3 length: 17 amino acids. V shed 3 bases and J shed 0 bases, with 14 bases lying between them. CDR1 and CDR2 (germline): LGHDT, YNNKEL (reference sequence). Sequencing was performed with immunoSEQ multiplex PCR; in TCRdb, only in-frame clones are kept and a portion is missing. Among 95,000 to 130,000 clones listed, 80% to 90% were seen once. V and J are TRBV3-1 (or the pseudogene TRBV3-2) and TRBJ1-4; D might be TRBD1 (5 bases). This receptor was identified in a woman aged 45-60 years with colorectal cancer. Sequenced material: PBMCs. This chain's CDR3 is CASSHRLQAATNEKLFF. The CDR3 DNA is TGTGCCAGCAGCCATCGGCTACAGGCAGCAACTAATGAAAAACTGTTTTTT.